Below are 23 T cell receptor beta chains sequenced from a single sample in a study of blood T cell repertoires in COVID-19 (dated by TCRdb to about 2020). The method was the immunoSEQ multiplex PCR assay. This immuneACCESS table, as held by TCRdb, lists in-frame sequences with V and J called but not all clones. Of the missing ones, under half trace to an unresolved V gene in checked studies; the others have no known cause. Here the sample has about 200,000 clones; 90% occur a single time. Of the sample, about 0.59% is held by the ten largest clones. The sample comprised peripheral blood. All receptors derive from a man in his fifties or sixties with acute or convalescent COVID-19.

V gene TRBV5-1 combines with J gene TRBJ1-2; 10 bases align to TRBD1. V was clipped by 5 bases and J by 8 bases; unmatched bases: 12. CDR1 and CDR2 from the germline V gene are SGHRS and YFSETQ. The CDR3 is made up of 15 amino acids. CDR3 in DNA: TGCGCCAGCAGTTCCGGGACAGGGGTCAACTGGGGCTACACCTTC. Amino acids: CASSSGTGVNWGYTF.

The V gene is TRBV2, the J gene TRBJ1-2, with TRBD1 matching 7 bases. The CDR3 is made up of 13 amino acids. With 4 bases clipped from V and 4 bases from J, the junction kept 3 bases outside the gene matches. The germline V gene has CDR1 SNHLY and CDR2 FYNNEI. The CDR3 loop is CASSVRQGYGYTF. The CDR3, as DNA: TGTGCCAGCAGTGTTAGACAGGGCTATGGCTACACCTTC. Based on the CDR3 plus reference TRBV2 and TRBJ1-2, the full variable domain is EPEVTQTPSHQVTQMGQEVILRCVPISNHLYFYWYRQILGQKVEFLVSFYNNEISEKSEIFDDQFSVERPDGSNFTLKIRSTKLEDSAMYFCASSVRQGYGYTFGSGTRLTVV.

In this sample, this clone turned up once. Here the CDR3 reads CASSMGQEEAFF. The DNA of the CDR3 is TGTGCCAGTAGTATGGGGCAGGAAGAAGCTTTCTTT. The chain links TRBV19 to TRBJ1-1; a possible D gene is TRBD1 (5 bases). Trimming pared 3 bases from V and 8 bases from J, leaving 10 bases between. This CDR3 region has 12 residues. Germline V lookup: CDR1 LNHDA, CDR2 SQIVND (reference sequence).

The sample holds one count of this clone. The rearrangement joins TRBV27 to TRBJ1-1, with 9 bases aligning to TRBD1. Germline V gene data show CDR1 as MNHEY and CDR2 as SMNVEV (reference sequence). This CDR3 is 14 amino acids long. J lost 6 bases, V lost 5 bases, and 7 bases had no gene match. As DNA, the CDR3 is TGTGCCAGCAGTCGGGGACAGGGCCGGCCTGAAGCTTTCTTT. Translating gives CASSRGQGRPEAFF.

The chain carries TRBV7-2 and TRBJ1-2; 10 bases line up with TRBD1. The CDR3 totals 15 residues. V was pared by 2 bases and J by 6 bases, with 6 bases of the junction left unmatched. Per germline, CDR1 SGHTA and CDR2 FQGNSA. The CDR3 DNA is TGTGCCAGCAGCTTAAGACAGGGGGCGAACAATGGCTACACCTTC. It codes for CASSLRQGANNGYTF. Using reference TRBV7-2 and TRBJ1-2 for the parts outside the CDR3, the full variable domain is GAGVSQSPSNKVTEKGKDVELRCDPISGHTALYWYRQSLGQGLEFLIYFQGNSAPDKSGLPSDRFSAERTGGSVSTLTIQRTQQEDSAVYLCASSLRQGANNGYTFGSGTRLTVV.

The gene calls are TRBV13 and TRBJ2-3; D call uncertain. From germline, CDR1 is PRHDT and CDR2 FYEKMQ (reference sequence). The CDR3 consists of 14 residues. Deletions cut 3 bases from V and 8 bases from J, with 15 bases between. The CDR3 region has the DNA TGTGCCAGCAGCTTCTCTAGGCTAGTTGCTACGCAGTATTTT. Its protein product is CASSFSRLVATQYF.

The rearrangement links TRBV28 to TRBJ2-2; TRBD2 matches 11 bases. CDR1 is MDHEN and CDR2 is SYDVKM in the germline V gene. J gave up 1 base and V 4 bases, and 5 bases lay outside the gene matches. This CDR3 region has 17 residues. CDR3 bases: TGTGCCAGCAGTTCCTCGGGACTAGCGGAGAACACCGGGGAGCTGTTTTTT. Translated, it gives CASSSSGLAENTGELFF.

V gene TRBV15 combines with J gene TRBJ2-1, with 7 bases lining up with TRBD1. This CDR3 contains 13 residues. Germline CDR1 reads LNHNV; CDR2 reads YYDKDF (reference sequence). The ends lost 4 bases at V and 9 bases at J; junction bases unmatched: 6. The CDR3 DNA is TGTGCCACCAGCAAAACCCGGGACAGTGAGCAGTTCTTC. As protein: CATSKTRDSEQFF.

The chain has TRBV24-1 and TRBJ2-3; 8 nucleotides align to TRBD1. Losses at the gene ends were 3 bases for V and 4 bases for J; bases not matched to a gene: 5. Looked up from germline, CDR1 is KGHDR and CDR2 is SFDVKD. CDR3 length: 15 amino acids. CDR3: CATSDPGQGSDTQYF. The CDR3, as DNA: TGTGCCACCAGTGATCCCGGACAGGGTTCAGATACGCAGTATTTT.

V usage is TRBV18 and J usage is TRBJ1-1, with 10 bases that match TRBD1. V shed 6 bases and J 6 bases; nucleotides not matched to a gene: 7. Per germline, CDR1 KGHSH and CDR2 LQKENI. This CDR3 spans 14 amino acids. In nucleotides, the CDR3 is TGTGCCAGCTCGGGACAGGGGATAAGGGCTGAAGCTTTCTTT. This sequence encodes CASSGQGIRAEAFF.

The rearrangement uses TRBV3-1 (or the pseudogene TRBV3-2) and TRBJ2-1; D uncertain. This CDR3 comprises 18 residues. Germline loops: CDR1 LGHDT, CDR2 YNNKEL (reference sequence). V lost 0 bases and J 5 bases, leaving 20 bases between the germline ends. The CDR3 here is CASSQESPNSRFNNEQFF. DNA for the CDR3: TGTGCCAGCAGCCAAGAGTCCCCCAACAGTCGTTTTAACAATGAGCAGTTCTTC.

The chain recombines TRBV10-3 with TRBJ2-7, with TRBD1 matching 8 bases. Germline V lookup: CDR1 ENHRY, CDR2 SYGVKD. This CDR3 is 16 amino acids long. J lost 5 bases, V lost 3 bases, and 12 bases had no gene match. The CDR3 bases are TGTGCCATCAGTGACCCCGGACAGGGAGGAGACCACGAGCAGTACGTC. This gives the protein CAISDPGQGGDHEQYV.

The CDR3 sequence is CASSASSGGGDTQYF. CDR3 in DNA: TGTGCCAGCAGCGCGTCTAGCGGGGGGGGTGATACGCAGTATTTT. The V and J genes are TRBV9 and TRBJ2-3; 12 bases are a match to TRBD2. V gave up 3 bases and J gave up 6 bases; unmatched junction bases: 5. Germline V gene sequence: CDR1 SGDLS, CDR2 YYNGEE. This CDR3 is built from 15 residues.

This chain links TRBV28 with TRBJ2-7; 10 positions match TRBD1. The germline V gene encodes CDR1 MDHEN and CDR2 SYDVKM. The CDR3 runs to 16 residues. J was trimmed by 6 bases and V by 4 bases; bases with no gene match: 12. The CDR3 sequence: CASSSRRWDRGPEQYF. CDR3 coding DNA: TGTGCCAGCAGTTCCCGTCGGTGGGACAGGGGACCCGAGCAGTACTTC.

This chain joins TRBV24-1 and TRBJ1-5; weak D call: TRBD1 (6 bases). V lost 5 bases to trimming and J lost 3 bases, with 16 bases between them. The CDR3 covers 16 residues. The germline CDR1 and CDR2 sequences are KGHDR and SFDVKD. CDR3: CATSGVGQGTNQPQHF. CDR3 coding DNA: TGTGCCACCAGTGGAGTTGGGCAGGGGACCAATCAGCCCCAGCATTTT.

This clone came up once. This chain connects TRBV19 to TRBJ1-3; maybe TRBD1 (5 bases). The CDR3 is made up of 15 amino acids. The germline V gene has CDR1 LNHDA and CDR2 SQIVND (reference sequence). V lost 2 bases and J lost 4, with 12 bases in between. DNA for the CDR3: TGTGCCAGTAGTATACGGTCAGGGTTCGGAAACACCATATATTTT. Protein product: CASSIRSGFGNTIYF.

V usage is TRBV29-1 and J usage is TRBJ2-3; 8 nucleotides agree with TRBD1. Germline V gene data show CDR1 as SQVTM and CDR2 as ANQGSEA. V gave up 4 bases and J gave up 2 bases; unmatched junction bases: 11. The CDR3 covers 16 residues. As DNA, the CDR3 is TGCAGCGTTGGCCGTGACAGGGGTGATGACACAGATACGCAGTATTTT. Protein: CSVGRDRGDDTDTQYF.

This CDR3 is CASSRTDSNQPQHF. The CDR3 DNA reads TGTGCCAGCAGCCGGACAGATAGCAATCAGCCCCAGCATTTT. The genes are TRBV3-1 (or the pseudogene TRBV3-2) and TRBJ1-5; D perhaps matches TRBD1 (6 bases). V lost 4 bases and J 0 bases, leaving 7 bases between the germline ends. Germline V CDR1 and CDR2: LGHDT, YNNKEL (reference sequence). CDR3 length: 14 amino acids.

The genes are TRBV5-1 and TRBJ2-3; 9 bases agree with TRBD1. The CDR3 totals 14 residues. The J segment lost 5 bases and the V segment lost 4 bases, leaving 5 bases of the junction unmatched. Germline V CDR1 and CDR2: SGHRS, YFSETQ. The CDR3 loop reads CASSQGQGQDTQYF. CDR3 coding DNA: TGCGCCAGCAGCCAAGGACAGGGGCAAGATACGCAGTATTTT. Full variable domain (missing parts from reference TRBV5-1 and TRBJ2-3): KAGVTQTPRYLIKTRGQQVTLSCSPISGHRSVSWYQQTPGQGLQFLFEYFSETQRNKGNFPGRFSGRQFSNSRSEMNVSTLELGDSALYLCASSQGQGQDTQYFGPGTRLTVL.

V gene TRBV7-3 combines with J gene TRBJ1-1, with 8 positions matching TRBD1. The CDR3 is 13 residues long. The germline CDR1 and CDR2 sequences are SGHTA and FQGTGA. V shed 5 bases and J 6 bases; nucleotides not matched to a gene: 5. The CDR3 DNA follows: TGTGCCAGCAGCGGCAACAGGGGGTCTGAAGCTTTCTTT. This codes for CASSGNRGSEAFF.

This chain connects TRBV5-4 to TRBJ2-7; 11 bases match TRBD1. The CDR3 consists of 16 residues. V dropped 0 bases and J dropped 5; count of bases not matched to a gene: 7. The germline CDR1 and CDR2 sequences are SGHNT and YYREEE (reference sequence). The chain's CDR3 is CASSLVGTGGKNEQYF. The CDR3 coding sequence is TGTGCCAGCAGCTTGGTAGGGACAGGGGGAAAAAACGAGCAGTACTTC. Variable domain in full (rest from reference TRBV5-4 and TRBJ2-7): ETGVTQSPTHLIKTRGQQVTLRCSSQSGHNTVSWYQQALGQGPQFIFQYYREEENGRGNFPPRFSGLQFPNYSSELNVNALELDDSALYLCASSLVGTGGKNEQYFGPGTRLTVT.

The gene calls are TRBV10-1 and TRBJ1-6; no reliable D call. Trimming removed 4 bases from V and 13 bases from J, with 5 bases in between. This CDR3 spans 10 amino acids. Germline V lookup: CDR1 WNHNN, CDR2 SYGVQD (reference sequence). The CDR3 protein is CASSAPPLHF. The CDR3 DNA reads as TGCGCCAGCAGTGCCCCGCCCCTCCACTTT.

This sequence joins TRBV9 and TRBJ1-4; no clear D. CDR3 size: 16 residues. The germline gives CDR1 SGDLS, CDR2 YYNGEE. The V end lost 0 bases, the J end lost 0 bases, and 9 bases lay between the germline ends. The CDR3 sequence: CASSVGGIPTNEKLFF. The CDR3 coding sequence is TGTGCCAGCAGCGTAGGCGGGATTCCAACTAATGAAAAACTGTTTTTT.